Below are 28 T cell receptor beta chains sequenced from a single sample in a study of blood T cell repertoires in COVID-19 (TCRdb year 2020). Receptor libraries were prepared by the immunoSEQ multiplex PCR assay. TCRdb limited this immuneACCESS table to in-frame rearrangements with V and J called. A share of clones is missing; checked studies link under half to unresolved V genes, and the rest is unexplained. Recorded for this sample are 190,000 or so clones; around 80% of them occurred a single time. The ten largest account for approximately 6.9% of the sample. Material for sequencing was peripheral blood. These receptors came from a human donor with acute or convalescent COVID-19. The donor label of this sample is uncertain.

V usage is TRBV7-3 and J usage is TRBJ1-2; the D is unclear. The CDR3 consists of 15 residues. Trimming took 2 bases from V and 5 from J, leaving 15 bases between them. CDR1 and CDR2 from the germline V gene are SGHTA and FQGTGA. CDR3 protein: CASSLEHSPRYGYTF. The CDR3 nucleotides are TGTGCCAGCAGCTTAGAACACAGTCCCCGTTATGGCTACACCTTC.

The CDR3 bases are TGTGCCAGTAGTATAATCGGGGGGACGAACACTGAAGCTTTCTTT. Translated, it gives CASSIIGGTNTEAFF. V usage is TRBV19 and J usage is TRBJ1-1; D perhaps matches TRBD1 (5 bases). V lost 2 bases, J lost 1 base, and 11 bases lay in between. The germline V gene has CDR1 LNHDA and CDR2 SQIVND (reference sequence). This CDR3 spans 15 amino acids.

The chain employs TRBV27 and TRBJ2-4; 12 nucleotides align to TRBD2. The ends lost 4 bases at V and 3 bases at J; junction bases unmatched: 4. The germline CDR1 and CDR2 sequences are MNHEY and SMNVEV (reference sequence). The CDR3 spans 16 residues. The CDR3 DNA sequence: TGTGCCAGCAGTTCACGGACTAGCGGGATCAAAAACATTCAGTACTTC. It yields the protein CASSSRTSGIKNIQYF.

This chain connects TRBV15 to TRBJ1-5, with unresolved D. V lost 5 bases to trimming and J lost 6 bases, with 11 bases between them. The CDR3 sequence is 13 residues long. Germline lookup yields CDR1 LNHNV and CDR2 YYDKDF (reference sequence). This CDR3 reads CATSGQAGQPQHF. CDR3 nucleotide sequence: TGTGCCACCAGCGGGCAGGCTGGTCAGCCCCAGCATTTT.

The CDR3 protein is CASSGPPGQTNNSPLHF. DNA for the CDR3: TGCGCCAGCAGTGGCCCTCCCGGACAGACGAATAATTCACCCCTCCACTTT. The chain employs TRBV10-1 and TRBJ1-6, with D tentatively TRBD1 (6 bases). Germline V gene sequence: CDR1 WNHNN, CDR2 SYGVQD (reference sequence). The length of the CDR3 is 17 residues. The germline V and J ends were trimmed by 4 bases and 5 bases, with 18 bases remaining between them.

The chain is built from TRBV28 and TRBJ2-3; 8 bases are a match to TRBD2. Germline CDR1 reads MDHEN; CDR2 reads SYDVKM. With V trimmed by 3 bases and J by 2 bases, 4 bases remained unmatched. The CDR3 contains 15 residues. For the CDR3, the DNA is TGTGCCAGCAGTTTGCCTAGCGGGCACACAGATACGCAGTATTTT. It encodes CASSLPSGHTDTQYF.

The chain links TRBV6-2 or TRBV6-3 to TRBJ2-3, with TRBD2 matching over 14 bases. The length of the CDR3 is 17 residues. In germline, CDR1 is MNHEY, CDR2 SVGEGT. Trimming took 5 bases from V and 4 from J; bases not matched to a gene: 8. The CDR3 DNA is TGTGCCAGCAGTCATCGACTAGCGGGAGGGCCCTCAGATACGCAGTATTTT. This encodes CASSHRLAGGPSDTQYF.

This clone came up once. The rearrangement uses TRBV6-5 and TRBJ1-1; 7 bases line up with TRBD1. The CDR3 sequence is 15 residues long. V was clipped by 7 bases and J by 1 base; unmatched bases: 9. Germline CDR1 is MNHEY and CDR2 is SVGAGI. This CDR3 reads CASKPTGLGNTEAFF. The CDR3 DNA follows: TGTGCCAGCAAACCGACAGGGCTTGGGAACACTGAAGCTTTCTTT.

This chain links TRBV6-5 with TRBJ1-6, with unresolved D. Germline loops: CDR1 MNHEY, CDR2 SVGAGI. The CDR3 runs 15 residues. The V end lost 2 bases, the J end lost 5 bases, and 10 bases lay between the germline ends. CDR3 coding DNA: TGTGCCAGCAGTTACACGACGGGAAATAATTCACCCCTCCACTTT. It encodes CASSYTTGNNSPLHF.

The rearrangement uses TRBV6-5 and TRBJ1-1; tentative D call: TRBD1 (6 bases). The CDR3 extends over 13 amino acids. CDR1 is MNHEY and CDR2 is SVGAGI in the germline V gene. V lost 6 bases and J 6 bases, leaving 14 bases between the germline ends. Written as DNA, the CDR3 is TGTGCCAGCAGCTACCTCCCAGGGGCTGAAGCTTTCTTT. Protein: CASSYLPGAEAFF.

The V gene is TRBV10-1, the J gene TRBJ2-5, with D possibly TRBD1 on 6 matching bases. The CDR3 length is 16 residues. The ends were cut back, 0 bases at V and 2 bases at J, with 13 bases in the middle. Germline V gene sequence: CDR1 WNHNN, CDR2 SYGVQD (reference sequence). The CDR3 nucleotides are TGCGCCAGCAGTGAGTCAGGTGGCAGGGGTCAAGAGACCCAGTACTTC. Protein: CASSESGGRGQETQYF.

This clone came up once. J is TRBJ1-3 and V is TRBV3-1 (or the pseudogene TRBV3-2), with unresolved D. CDR3 length equals 16 residues. CDR1 and CDR2 (germline): LGHDT, YNNKEL (reference sequence). V was cut by 3 bases and J by 4 bases, with 16 bases left in between. Written as DNA, the CDR3 is TGTGCCAGCAGCCAGGGTCGGGGTCTTGGAGGAAACACCATATATTTT. Residues: CASSQGRGLGGNTIYF.

The chain employs TRBV9 and TRBJ1-1; the match to TRBD1 covers 7 bases. The germline V gene has CDR1 SGDLS and CDR2 YYNGEE. The CDR3 totals 16 residues. The J segment lost 1 base and the V segment lost 2 bases, leaving 8 bases of the junction unmatched. CDR3 residues: CASSVDRDTPNTEAFF. The CDR3 DNA is TGTGCCAGCAGCGTCGACAGGGACACCCCGAACACTGAAGCTTTCTTT.

The chain couples TRBV6-5 to TRBJ1-6; D gene unclear. The CDR3 extends over 14 amino acids. V was cut by 6 bases and J by 6 bases, with 12 bases left in between. CDR1 is MNHEY and CDR2 is SVGAGI in the germline V gene. The CDR3 coding sequence is TGTGCCAGCAGGATTTGGCAATTTAATTCACCCCTCCACTTT. Translated: CASRIWQFNSPLHF.

The chain employs TRBV12-3 or TRBV12-4 and TRBJ2-1, with TRBD2 matching over 11 bases. The V and J ends lost 5 bases and 15 bases, in that order; junction bases with no gene match: 9. The CDR3 contains 13 residues. In DNA form, the CDR3 reads TGTGCCAGCAGTCAAGAGACTAGCGGGATAGCGTTCTTC. This codes for CASSQETSGIAFF.

The V gene is TRBV5-1, the J gene TRBJ2-1, with TRBD2 matching 10 bases. This CDR3 has 16 amino acids. CDR1 is SGHRS, CDR2 YFSETQ, per germline. Trimming took 3 bases from V and 4 from J; bases not matched to a gene: 7. CDR3 nucleotide sequence: TGCGCCAGCAGCTACGGACTAGCGGCCCCTTACAATGAGCAGTTCTTC. Its translation is CASSYGLAAPYNEQFF.

This chain uses TRBV27 with TRBJ2-7; a weak D match, TRBD1 (6 bases). The V and J ends lost 3 bases and 3 bases respectively, with 15 bases between them. Germline V CDR1 and CDR2: MNHEY, SMNVEV (reference sequence). The CDR3 totals 15 residues. The CDR3 protein is CASSFGRGTGYEQYF. In nucleotides, the CDR3 is TGTGCCAGCAGTTTCGGCAGGGGAACAGGCTACGAGCAGTACTTC.

The chain recombines TRBV10-3 with TRBJ2-2; TRBD2 matches at 14 bases. The V gene end was trimmed by 3 bases and the J gene end by 4 bases; junction bases not matched to a gene: 4. In germline, CDR1 is ENHRY, CDR2 SYGVKD. The CDR3 contains 17 residues. CDR3 region: CAISEVGLAGVTGELFF. DNA of the CDR3: TGTGCCATCAGTGAAGTGGGACTAGCGGGAGTCACCGGGGAGCTGTTTTTT.

A word on this clone: The sample holds other DNA sequences that translate to the same CDR3. V and J are TRBV3-1 (or the pseudogene TRBV3-2) and TRBJ1-5; D is unresolved. Trimming cost V 1 base and J 7 bases, with 8 bases left between them. The germline gives CDR1 LGHDT, CDR2 YNNKEL (reference sequence). This CDR3 is 13 amino acids long. The CDR3 reads CASSQVGGQPQHF. The CDR3 region has the DNA TGTGCCAGCAGCCAAGTGGGAGGGCAGCCCCAGCATTTT.

The chain is built from TRBV7-8 and TRBJ2-1; TRBD1 is a possible D gene (6 bases). CDR3 length: 14 amino acids. Trimming took off 5 bases at V and 2 bases at J, with 10 bases between the two ends. CDR1 and CDR2 from the germline V gene are SGHVS and FQNEAQ. CDR3 sequence: CASSQGNTYNEQFF. CDR3 DNA sequence: TGTGCCAGCAGCCAGGGGAATACCTACAATGAGCAGTTCTTC.

J is TRBJ2-1 and V is TRBV4-3; TRBD2 matches at 9 bases. V was pared by 1 base and J by 4 bases, with 2 bases of the junction left unmatched. CDR1 and CDR2 (germline): LGHNA, YSLEER. The CDR3 loop spans 15 amino acids. For the CDR3, the DNA is TGCGCCAGCAGCCAAGCCAGCGGGAGGTACAATGAGCAGTTCTTC. It translates to CASSQASGRYNEQFF.

CDR3 bases: TGTGCCAGCAACCGGGGGACAGGGGGTTTACAGCCCCAGCATTTT. This encodes CASNRGTGGLQPQHF. The J gene is TRBJ1-5, the V gene TRBV28; 11 bases agree with TRBD1. V lost 7 bases and J lost 7; bases outside the gene matches: 9. Germline V gene sequence: CDR1 MDHEN, CDR2 SYDVKM. The CDR3 covers 15 residues.

The rearrangement uses TRBV5-6 and TRBJ2-2; D is uncertain. This CDR3 contains 12 residues. V was shortened by 4 bases and J by 5 bases, with 6 bases between the two germline ends. The germline CDR1 and CDR2 sequences are SGHDT and YYEEEE. The CDR3: CASSPSTGELFF. CDR3 nucleotides: TGTGCCAGCAGCCCTTCGACCGGGGAGCTGTTTTTT.

The CDR3 DNA follows: TGTGCCAGCTCACCACGCCGGGACAGAAGCACAGATACGCAGTATTTT. This sequence encodes CASSPRRDRSTDTQYF. This chain links TRBV18 with TRBJ2-3, with 7 nucleotides matching TRBD1. CDR1 KGHSH and CDR2 LQKENI come from the germline V gene. V lost 1 base, J lost 0 bases, and 4 bases stayed unmatched. The CDR3 totals 16 residues.

The J gene is TRBJ2-5, the V gene TRBV24-1; 9 bases line up with TRBD1. V gave up 5 bases and J gave up 2 bases; unmatched junction bases: 5. The CDR3 is 15 residues long. Germline CDR1 KGHDR, CDR2 SFDVKD. The CDR3 here is CATSGWTGAQETQYF. The CDR3 nucleotides are TGTGCCACCAGTGGATGGACAGGGGCACAAGAGACCCAGTACTTC.

This chain uses TRBV28 with TRBJ1-4, with 9 bases fitting TRBD1. The CDR3 covers 14 residues. J lost 7 bases, V lost 6 bases, and 6 bases had no gene match. Germline V gene lookup returns CDR1 MDHEN and CDR2 SYDVKM. As DNA, the CDR3 is TGTGCCAGCAGCTTAACAGGGGGCTCTGAAAAACTGTTTTTT. The encoded protein is CASSLTGGSEKLFF.

A few counts support this clone. V gene TRBV27 combines with J gene TRBJ2-7; TRBD2 matches at 12 bases. The length of the CDR3 is 15 residues. Germline assignment: CDR1 MNHEY and CDR2 SMNVEV (reference sequence). V gave up 4 bases and J gave up 3 bases; unmatched junction bases: 4. CDR3 nucleotide sequence: TGTGCCAGCAGTTCACTAGCGGGAGGTTACTACGAGCAGTACTTC. Residues: CASSSLAGGYYEQYF.

The genes are TRBV2 and TRBJ1-6, with D unclear. CDR3 length: 13 residues. V lost 6 bases to trimming and J lost 0 bases, with 3 bases between them. Germline V lookup: CDR1 SNHLY, CDR2 FYNNEI. In DNA, the CDR3 is TGTGCCAGCAGGAGCTCCTATAATTCACCCCTCCACTTT. Translation: CASRSSYNSPLHF.